This T cell receptor (beta chain) was sequenced for a study of OX40 agonist ivuxolimab in advanced cancers. The table came from immunoSEQ multiplex PCR; TCRdb's copy has only in-frame clones and leaves some out. This table holds about 55,000 clones, more than 65% found once. CDR1 is SGHAT and CDR2 is FQNNGV in the germline V gene. The CDR3 runs to 19 residues. With 3 bases clipped from V and 0 bases from J, the junction kept 11 bases outside the gene matches. No patient had autoimmune disease or received systemic immunosuppression. This sequence originates from an adult with an advanced solid tumor such as melanoma, head and neck, liver or kidney cancer. This specimen consisted of CD4+ or CD8+ T cells sorted from blood, obtained in a trial of the OX40 agonist ivuxolimab. The rearrangement joins TRBV11-2 to TRBJ1-3; 10 positions match TRBD1. CDR3 nucleotide sequence: TGTGCCAGCAGCTTGGGGAGGGACAGGGGAATTCGCTCTGGAAACACCATATATTTT. This codes for CASSLGRDRGIRSGNTIYF.